These 17 T cell receptor beta chains share one sample of origin, sequenced in a study of T cell responses to AZD1222 COVID-19 vaccine. Sequencing used immunoSEQ multiplex PCR; TCRdb keeps in-frame clones, though not all of them. The sample lists 120,000 or so clones; more than 65% were seen once. The material sequenced was peripheral blood, taken 28 days after the second AZD1222 dose. Receptor source: an adult who received the AZD1222 COVID-19 vaccine.

The table lists this clone with a few counts. The J gene is TRBJ2-7, the V gene TRBV7-9, with 11 bases lining up with TRBD1. CDR3 size: 15 residues. Looked up from germline, CDR1 is SEHNR and CDR2 is FQNEAQ (reference sequence). V lost 5 bases, J lost 3 bases, and 6 bases stayed unmatched. CDR3 coding DNA: TGTGCCAGCAGCCCGCAGGACAGGGGGCTCTACGAGCAGTACTTC. Its protein product is CASSPQDRGLYEQYF.

The chain is built from TRBV11-2 and TRBJ1-5; D remains unclear. The V and J ends lost 5 bases and 0 bases respectively, with 14 bases between them. The germline V gene encodes CDR1 SGHAT and CDR2 FQNNGV. The CDR3 runs 16 residues. The CDR3 DNA is TGTGCCAGCAGCAGACGGACGGACTATAGCAATCAGCCCCAGCATTTT. This gives the protein CASSRRTDYSNQPQHF.

The sample holds one count of this clone. The rearrangement uses TRBV25-1 and TRBJ1-1; 9 bases are a match to TRBD1. Trimming cost V 4 bases and J 5 bases; bases outside gene matches: 5. The CDR3 length is 14 residues. Germline lookup yields CDR1 MGHDK and CDR2 SYGVNS. The chain's CDR3 is CASSVAGTGTEAFF. The CDR3 coding sequence is TGTGCCAGCAGTGTCGCCGGGACAGGGACTGAAGCTTTCTTT. Full variable domain (missing parts from reference TRBV25-1 and TRBJ1-1): EADIYQTPRYLVIGTGKKITLECSQTMGHDKMYWYQQDPGMELHLIHYSYGVNSTEKGDLSSESTVSRIRTEHFPLTLESARPSHTSQYLCASSVAGTGTEAFFGQGTRLTVV.

The chain combines TRBV19 with TRBJ1-6, with unresolved D. Germline loops: CDR1 LNHDA, CDR2 SQIVND (reference sequence). This CDR3 contains 14 residues. Trimming stripped 5 bases from V and 5 bases from J, with 10 bases between. The DNA of the CDR3 is TGTGCCAGTAGTGGCCGTAGGGATAATTCACCCCTCCACTTT. This translates into CASSGRRDNSPLHF.

The chain uses TRBV7-2 and TRBJ2-2; a weak D match, TRBD1 (5 bases). Germline loops: CDR1 SGHTA, CDR2 FQGNSA. V gave up 1 base and J gave up 7 bases, with 13 bases separating them. The CDR3 consists of 15 residues. CDR3 coding DNA: TGTGCCAGCAGCTTAGAGGGGCAAATCGGCGGGGAGCTGTTTTTT. Protein: CASSLEGQIGGELFF. Filled out from reference TRBV7-2 and TRBJ2-2, the complete variable domain reads GAGVSQSPSNKVTEKGKDVELRCDPISGHTALYWYRQSLGQGLEFLIYFQGNSAPDKSGLPSDRFSAERTGGSVSTLTIQRTQQEDSAVYLCASSLEGQIGGELFFGEGSRLTVL.

The V and J genes are TRBV19 and TRBJ2-2; 9 bases align to TRBD1. Germline V gene lookup returns CDR1 LNHDA and CDR2 SQIVND (reference sequence). V gave up 5 bases and J gave up 6 bases; unmatched junction bases: 7. The CDR3 has 15 residues. CDR3 nucleotides: TGTGCCAGTAGTCCGGGACAGGGATGGCCCGGGGAGCTGTTTTTT. This encodes CASSPGQGWPGELFF.

The J gene is TRBJ1-2, the V gene TRBV9; TRBD1 agrees at 9 bases. The CDR3 length is 13 residues. The germline gives CDR1 SGDLS, CDR2 YYNGEE. The trim removed 4 bases at V and 6 bases at J, leaving 4 bases unmatched. For the CDR3, the DNA is TGTGCCAGCAGCATGACAGGGGGGGATGGCTACACCTTC. Encoded protein: CASSMTGGDGYTF. The variable domain in full, with the rest retrieved from reference TRBV9 and TRBJ1-2, is DSGVTQTPKHLITATGQRVTLRCSPRSGDLSVYWYQQSLDQGLQFLIQYYNGEERAKGNILERFSAQQFPDLHSELNLSSLELGDSALYFCASSMTGGDGYTFGSGTRLTVV.

The gene calls are TRBV28 and TRBJ1-2; tentative D call: TRBD1 (6 bases). V was trimmed by 5 bases and J by 2 bases, leaving 6 bases between them. CDR3 length: 12 residues. CDR1 is MDHEN, CDR2 SYDVKM, per germline. The CDR3 is CASSDRNYGYTF. DNA for the CDR3: TGTGCCAGCAGTGACAGGAACTATGGCTACACCTTC.

V usage is TRBV11-2 and J usage is TRBJ2-1; D unresolved. Trimming pared 0 bases from V and 7 bases from J, leaving 22 bases between. Germline CDR1 is SGHAT and CDR2 is FQNNGV. This CDR3 has 18 amino acids. The CDR3 sequence: CASSLDSWVSLLENEQFF. CDR3 in DNA: TGTGCCAGCAGCTTAGACTCGTGGGTGTCCTTGTTGGAGAATGAGCAGTTCTTC.

This chain links TRBV7-2 with TRBJ1-1; D unresolved. Trimming took off 5 bases at V and 3 bases at J, with 13 bases between the two ends. Germline assignment: CDR1 SGHTA and CDR2 FQGNSA. The CDR3 runs 14 residues. The CDR3: CASSLVRGDTEAFF. CDR3 DNA sequence: TGTGCCAGCAGCCTGGTGAGAGGCGACACTGAAGCTTTCTTT.

V gene TRBV4-1 combines with J gene TRBJ2-1, with TRBD2 identical over 7 bases. The CDR3 contains 15 residues. Germline lookup yields CDR1 MGHRA and CDR2 YSYEKL. With V trimmed by 6 bases and J by 5 bases, 10 bases remained unmatched. In DNA, the CDR3 is TGCGCCAGCAGTGCAGTTGGGGGGGATCACAATGAGCAGTTCTTC. Encoded protein: CASSAVGGDHNEQFF.

The chain couples TRBV25-1 to TRBJ1-2; 7 bases are shared with TRBD1. This CDR3 is built from 13 residues. V trimming: 6 bases; J trimming: 4 bases; junction bases outside the gene matches: 5. Germline-derived CDR1 and CDR2 are MGHDK and SYGVNS. The CDR3 loop reads CASSRRGLYGYTF. The CDR3 DNA is TGTGCCAGCAGCCGGAGGGGGCTCTATGGCTACACCTTC.

The genes are TRBV6-6 and TRBJ2-2, with 8 bases identical to TRBD2. Germline V gives CDR1 MNHNY, CDR2 SVGAGI (reference sequence). After removal of 5 bases from V and 4 bases from J, the junction contained 6 bases not matched to a gene. The CDR3 is 15 residues long. Written as DNA, the CDR3 is TGTGCCAGCAGTCCCCGGGAGGGGCGCACCGGGGAGCTGTTTTTT. Translated, it gives CASSPREGRTGELFF.

The gene calls are TRBV6-5 and TRBJ2-1; 13 nucleotides align to TRBD2. The length of the CDR3 is 15 residues. Per germline, CDR1 MNHEY and CDR2 SVGAGI. With V trimmed by 7 bases and J by 8 bases, 8 bases remained unmatched. The CDR3 nucleotides are TGTGCCAGCACCCTCACTAGCGGGGGGGCCGATGAGCAGTTCTTC. Its protein product is CASTLTSGGADEQFF.

This sequence joins TRBV19 and TRBJ1-1; 7 bases are shared with TRBD1. Trimming took 2 bases from V and 0 from J; bases not matched to a gene: 9. Germline CDR1 reads LNHDA; CDR2 reads SQIVND (reference sequence). The CDR3 length is 17 residues. In DNA, the CDR3 is TGTGCCAGTAGTATATGGGGACAGAATCCCATGAACACTGAAGCTTTCTTT. Translating it yields CASSIWGQNPMNTEAFF.

The gene calls are TRBV4-3 and TRBJ2-3; D is unclear. The CDR3 is 16 residues long. Deletions cut 0 bases from V and 0 bases from J, with 10 bases between. Germline loops: CDR1 LGHNA, CDR2 YSLEER. The CDR3 nucleotides are TGCGCCAGCAGCCAAGATCCCCCGCCTAGCACAGATACGCAGTATTTT. It translates to CASSQDPPPSTDTQYF.

This chain joins TRBV5-6 and TRBJ1-1; no clear D. Looked up from germline, CDR1 is SGHDT and CDR2 is YYEEEE. The CDR3 loop spans 12 amino acids. V dropped 4 bases and J dropped 5 bases, with 9 bases sitting between them. The CDR3 DNA sequence: TGTGCCAGCAGCCAAACCGGGACTGAAGCTTTCTTT. Its protein product is CASSQTGTEAFF.